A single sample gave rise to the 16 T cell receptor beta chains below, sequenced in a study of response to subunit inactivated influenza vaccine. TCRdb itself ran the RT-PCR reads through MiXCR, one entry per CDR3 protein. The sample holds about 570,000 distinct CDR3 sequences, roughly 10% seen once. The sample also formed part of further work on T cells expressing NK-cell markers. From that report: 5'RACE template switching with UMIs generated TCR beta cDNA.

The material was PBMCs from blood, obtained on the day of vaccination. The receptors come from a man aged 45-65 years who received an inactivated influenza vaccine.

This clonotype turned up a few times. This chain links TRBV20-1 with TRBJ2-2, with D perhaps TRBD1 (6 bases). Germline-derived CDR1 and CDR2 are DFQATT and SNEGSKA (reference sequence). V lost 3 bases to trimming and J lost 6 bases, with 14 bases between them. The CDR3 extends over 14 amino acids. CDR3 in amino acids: CSARKQGLAGELFF. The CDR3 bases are TGCAGTGCTAGGAAGCAGGGGTTAGCCGGGGAGCTGTTTTTT.

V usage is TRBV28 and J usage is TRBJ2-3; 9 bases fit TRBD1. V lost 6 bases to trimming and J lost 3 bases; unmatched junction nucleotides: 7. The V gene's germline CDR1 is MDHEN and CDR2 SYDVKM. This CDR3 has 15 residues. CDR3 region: CASRDWDRDTDTQYF. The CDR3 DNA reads TGTGCCAGCAGGGACTGGGACAGGGATACAGATACGCAGTATTTT.

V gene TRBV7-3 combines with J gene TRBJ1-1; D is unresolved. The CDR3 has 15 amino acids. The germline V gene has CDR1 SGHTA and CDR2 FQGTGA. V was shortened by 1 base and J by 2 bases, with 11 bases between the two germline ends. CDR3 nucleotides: TGTGCCAGCAGCTTAAATCCGGGTTCCAACACTGAAGCTTTCTTT. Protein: CASSLNPGSNTEAFF. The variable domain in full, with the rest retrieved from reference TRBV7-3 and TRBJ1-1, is GAGVSQTPSNKVTEKGKYVELRCDPISGHTALYWYRQSLGQGPEFLIYFQGTGAADDSGLPNDRFFAVRPEGSVSTLKIQRTERGDSAVYLCASSLNPGSNTEAFFGQGTRLTVV.

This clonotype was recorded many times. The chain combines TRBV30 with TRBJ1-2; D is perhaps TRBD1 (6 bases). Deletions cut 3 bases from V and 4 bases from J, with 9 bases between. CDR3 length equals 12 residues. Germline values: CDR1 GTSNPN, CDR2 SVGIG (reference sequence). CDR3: CAWRGGGYGYTF. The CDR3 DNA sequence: TGTGCCTGGAGAGGGGGAGGCTATGGCTACACCTTC.

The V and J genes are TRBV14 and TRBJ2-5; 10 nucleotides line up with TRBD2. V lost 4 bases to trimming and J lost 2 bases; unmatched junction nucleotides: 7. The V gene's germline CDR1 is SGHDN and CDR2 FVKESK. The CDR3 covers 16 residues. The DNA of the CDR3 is TGTGCCAGCAGCCGGAGCGGGAGGGCCCTACAAGAGACCCAGTACTTC. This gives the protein CASSRSGRALQETQYF.

CDR3 nucleotides: TGTGCCAGCAGGCCCGGGACAGGGGGCAACCTCTATGGCTACACCTTC. Translating gives CASRPGTGGNLYGYTF. J is TRBJ1-2 and V is TRBV2; 12 bases agree with TRBD1. Germline CDR1 is SNHLY and CDR2 is FYNNEI. The ends lost 6 bases at V and 4 bases at J; junction bases unmatched: 9. The CDR3 is 16 residues long. The entire variable domain, with the rest obtained from reference TRBV2 and TRBJ1-2, is as follows: EPEVTQTPSHQVTQMGQEVILRCVPISNHLYFYWYRQILGQKVEFLVSFYNNEISEKSEIFDDQFSVERPDGSNFTLKIRSTKLEDSAMYFCASRPGTGGNLYGYTFGSGTRLTVV.

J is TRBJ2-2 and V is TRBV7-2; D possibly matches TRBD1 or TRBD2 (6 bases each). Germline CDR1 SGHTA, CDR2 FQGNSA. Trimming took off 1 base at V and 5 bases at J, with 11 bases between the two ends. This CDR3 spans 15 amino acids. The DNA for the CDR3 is TGTGCCAGCAGCTTAGTGGGGGGCAGGACCGGGGAGCTGTTTTTT. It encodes CASSLVGGRTGELFF.

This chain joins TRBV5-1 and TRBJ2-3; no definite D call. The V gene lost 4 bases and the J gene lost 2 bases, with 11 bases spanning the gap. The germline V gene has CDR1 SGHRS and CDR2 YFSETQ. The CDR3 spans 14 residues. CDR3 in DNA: TGCGCCAGCAGCCCGTCTAGAGCCACAGATACGCAGTATTTT. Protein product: CASSPSRATDTQYF.

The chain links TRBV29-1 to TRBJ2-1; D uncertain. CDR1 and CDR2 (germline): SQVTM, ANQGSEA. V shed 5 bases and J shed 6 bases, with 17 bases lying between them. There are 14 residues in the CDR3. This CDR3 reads CSVKRAIRTNEQFF. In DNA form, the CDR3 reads TGCAGCGTTAAAAGGGCTATCCGGACCAATGAGCAGTTCTTC.

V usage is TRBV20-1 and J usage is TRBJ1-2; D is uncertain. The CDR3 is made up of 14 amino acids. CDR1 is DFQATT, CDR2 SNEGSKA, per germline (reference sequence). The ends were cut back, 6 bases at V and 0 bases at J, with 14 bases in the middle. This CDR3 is CSAPRPQANYGYTF. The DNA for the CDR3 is TGCAGTGCGCCACGACCGCAAGCTAACTATGGCTACACCTTC.

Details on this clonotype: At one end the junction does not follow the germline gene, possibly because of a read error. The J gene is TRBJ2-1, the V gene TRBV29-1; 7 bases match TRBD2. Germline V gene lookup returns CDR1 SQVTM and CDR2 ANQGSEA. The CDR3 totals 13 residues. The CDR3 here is CSVETSRYNELFF. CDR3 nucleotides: TGCAGCGTTGAGACTAGCAGATACAATGAGCTGTTCTTC.

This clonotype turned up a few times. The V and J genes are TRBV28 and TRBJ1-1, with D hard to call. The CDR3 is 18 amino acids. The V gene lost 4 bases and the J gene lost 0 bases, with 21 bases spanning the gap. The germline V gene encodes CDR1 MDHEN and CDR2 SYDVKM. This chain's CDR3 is CASSWVDALIGVNTEAFF. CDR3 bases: TGTGCCAGCAGTTGGGTGGACGCCCTAATTGGGGTGAACACTGAAGCTTTCTTT. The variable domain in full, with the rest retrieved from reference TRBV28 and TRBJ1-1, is DVKVTQSSRYLVKRTGEKVFLECVQDMDHENMFWYRQDPGLGLRLIYFSYDVKMKEKGDIPEGYSVSREKKERFSLILESASTNQTSMYLCASSWVDALIGVNTEAFFGQGTRLTVV.

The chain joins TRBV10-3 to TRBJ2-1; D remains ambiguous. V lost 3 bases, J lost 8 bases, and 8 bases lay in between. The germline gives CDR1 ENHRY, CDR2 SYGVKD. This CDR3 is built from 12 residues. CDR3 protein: CAISEGGDEQFF. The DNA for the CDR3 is TGTGCCATCAGTGAAGGTGGAGATGAGCAGTTCTTC.

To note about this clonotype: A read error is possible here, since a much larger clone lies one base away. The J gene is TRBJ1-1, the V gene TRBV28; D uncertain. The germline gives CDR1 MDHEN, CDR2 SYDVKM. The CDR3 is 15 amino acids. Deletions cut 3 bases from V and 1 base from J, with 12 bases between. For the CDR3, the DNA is TGTGCCAGCAGTTTCGTGCCAAGCCCGAACACTGAAGCTTTCTTT. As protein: CASSFVPSPNTEAFF. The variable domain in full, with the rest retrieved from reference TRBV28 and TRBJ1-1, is DVKVTQSSRYLVKRTGEKVFLECVQDMDHENMFWYRQDPGLGLRLIYFSYDVKMKEKGDIPEGYSVSREKKERFSLILESASTNQTSMYLCASSFVPSPNTEAFFGQGTRLTVV.

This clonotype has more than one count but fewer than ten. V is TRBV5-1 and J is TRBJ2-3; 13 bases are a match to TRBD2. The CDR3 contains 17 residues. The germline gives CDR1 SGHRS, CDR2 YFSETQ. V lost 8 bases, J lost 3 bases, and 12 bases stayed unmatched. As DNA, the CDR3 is TGCGCCAGTAGTACCGGGACTAGCGGGACTTCAACAGATACGCAGTATTTT. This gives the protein CASSTGTSGTSTDTQYF.

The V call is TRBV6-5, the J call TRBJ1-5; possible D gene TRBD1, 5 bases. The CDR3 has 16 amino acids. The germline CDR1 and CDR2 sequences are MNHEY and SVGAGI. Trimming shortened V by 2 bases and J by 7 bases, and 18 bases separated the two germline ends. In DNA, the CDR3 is TGTGCCAGCAGTTACCCACCTTCCGCAGGGAGGCAGCCCCAGCATTTT. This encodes CASSYPPSAGRQPQHF.